The 30 T cell receptor beta chains in this list originate from one sample, sequenced in a study of T cells after yellow fever vaccination. Each CDR3 protein is one row after TCRdb ran MiXCR on the 5' RACE reads. The repertoire holds about 360,000 distinct CDR3 sequences, with 6% to 8% as singletons. The sample was PBMCs, taken 5 days after the yellow fever booster vaccination. The source of these receptors is a man aged 25 to 40 who received the YFV17D yellow fever vaccine.

This clonotype was seen repeatedly, ten times or more. The chain employs TRBV12-3 or TRBV12-4 and TRBJ2-1; 8 bases map to TRBD1. There are 14 residues in the CDR3. After removal of 7 bases from V and 8 bases from J, the junction contained 10 bases not matched to a gene. CDR3 sequence reads: CASTLTGADHEQFF. In nucleotides, the CDR3 is TGTGCCAGCACCCTGACAGGGGCCGATCATGAGCAGTTCTTC.

This clonotype was recorded many times. The chain combines TRBV7-2 with TRBJ2-2, with 8 positions matching TRBD1. Trimming took 3 bases from V and 6 from J; bases not matched to a gene: 9. CDR3 length: 16 residues. Germline V gene data show CDR1 as SGHTA and CDR2 as FQGNSA. The CDR3 region is CASSLQSRQGSGELFF. The CDR3 bases are TGTGCCAGCAGCTTGCAGTCGAGACAGGGGTCCGGGGAGCTGTTTTTT. The whole variable domain, remainder taken from reference TRBV7-2 and TRBJ2-2, is GAGVSQSPSNKVTEKGKDVELRCDPISGHTALYWYRQSLGQGLEFLIYFQGNSAPDKSGLPSDRFSAERTGGSVSTLTIQRTQQEDSAVYLCASSLQSRQGSGELFFGEGSRLTVL.

This clonotype was seen repeatedly, ten times or more. The chain couples TRBV10-3 to TRBJ2-3; TRBD1 aligns across 11 bases. Germline loops: CDR1 ENHRY, CDR2 SYGVKD. CDR3 length: 14 amino acids. The trim removed 10 bases at V and 3 bases at J, leaving 6 bases unmatched. Written as DNA, the CDR3 is TGTGCCAACTCCGGGACAGGGGGGACAGATACGCAGTATTTT. Translation gives CANSGTGGTDTQYF.

The V and J genes are TRBV25-1 and TRBJ2-1; TRBD2 matches at 8 bases. The J segment lost 7 bases and the V segment lost 1 base, leaving 6 bases of the junction unmatched. Germline V gene lookup returns CDR1 MGHDK and CDR2 SYGVNS. The CDR3 extends over 15 amino acids. This chain's CDR3 is CASSEFIGGGNEQFF. The DNA for the CDR3 is TGTGCCAGCAGTGAATTCATCGGGGGGGGGAATGAGCAGTTCTTC.

This clonotype appeared a few times. The V call is TRBV23-1, the J call TRBJ2-7; D might be TRBD2 (5 bases). TRBV23-1 is treated as an ORF (open reading frame) with a function not yet certain. The CDR3 consists of 18 residues. The V gene lost 1 base and the J gene lost 6 bases, with 25 bases spanning the gap. CDR3 sequence: CASSQWAGAGLQAAEQYF. DNA for the CDR3: TGCGCCAGCAGTCAATGGGCGGGTGCCGGACTCCAAGCTGCCGAGCAGTACTTC.

The rearrangement links TRBV20-1 to TRBJ2-2, with 12 bases identical to TRBD1. Germline lookup yields CDR1 DFQATT and CDR2 SNEGSKA (reference sequence). Unmatched junction bases numbered 14, after V lost 5 bases and J lost 4 bases. The CDR3 covers 18 residues. This chain's CDR3 is CSAFTGTGGPVSTGELFF. The DNA for the CDR3 is TGCAGTGCTTTTACCGGGACAGGGGGCCCCGTGAGCACCGGGGAGCTGTTTTTT.

A few counts support this clonotype. The V gene is TRBV27, the J gene TRBJ2-4, with 10 positions matching TRBD2. The ends lost 5 bases at V and 9 bases at J; junction bases unmatched: 4. CDR1 and CDR2 (germline): MNHEY, SMNVEV (reference sequence). The CDR3 totals 13 residues. This chain's CDR3 is CASSPSGRGIQYF. The DNA for the CDR3 is TGTGCCAGCAGTCCTAGCGGGAGAGGCATTCAGTACTTC.

This clonotype occurred many times. The V and J genes are TRBV7-2 and TRBJ1-4; no reliable D call. CDR3 length: 16 residues. The germline V gene has CDR1 SGHTA and CDR2 FQGNSA. The V gene lost 5 bases and the J gene lost 4 bases, with 17 bases spanning the gap. The CDR3 sequence is CASSLQSNPINEKLFF. CDR3 sequence (DNA): TGTGCCAGCAGCCTCCAAAGCAATCCCATTAATGAAAAACTGTTTTTT.

The chain has TRBV7-2 and TRBJ2-1; 10 bases line up with TRBD2. This CDR3 spans 17 amino acids. Per the germline V gene, CDR1 is SGHTA and CDR2 is FQGNSA. Losses at the gene ends were 0 bases for V and 9 bases for J; bases not matched to a gene: 11. The CDR3 bases are TGTGCCAGCAGCTTAGCGGTGGTCACTAGCGGGATCGGTGAGCAGTTCTTC. Residues: CASSLAVVTSGIGEQFF.

There are a few counts of this clonotype. The chain uses TRBV5-4 and TRBJ2-1; possibly TRBD2 for D (6 bases). The V gene lost 2 bases and the J gene lost 7 bases, with 16 bases spanning the gap. The germline CDR1 and CDR2 sequences are SGHNT and YYREEE (reference sequence). The CDR3 runs 15 residues. Here the CDR3 reads CASSFRDLLLNEQFF. DNA for the CDR3: TGTGCCAGCAGCTTCCGGGACTTGCTTCTGAATGAGCAGTTCTTC.

At least ten counts were recorded for this clonotype. The chain has TRBV12-3 or TRBV12-4 and TRBJ2-7; D assignment may be TRBD1 or TRBD2 (6 bases each). With 1 base removed from V and 6 bases from J, the gap between germline ends came to 16 bases. The CDR3 length is 15 residues. CDR3 nucleotide sequence: TGTGCCAGCAGTTTAGGGGGGGCTGGTAGCTCCGAGCAGTACTTC. It translates to CASSLGGAGSSEQYF.

The genes are TRBV6-5 and TRBJ2-7; no firm D call. The CDR3 extends over 13 amino acids. V lost 5 bases, J lost 4 bases, and 12 bases lay in between. Per germline, CDR1 MNHEY and CDR2 SVGAGI. The CDR3 reads CASSPHIGYEQYF. CDR3 nucleotide sequence: TGTGCCAGCAGTCCACATATTGGGTACGAGCAGTACTTC.

V usage is TRBV5-1 and J usage is TRBJ1-4; D not resolved. CDR3 length: 15 residues. Germline CDR1 reads SGHRS; CDR2 reads YFSETQ. The V gene lost 2 bases and the J gene lost 7 bases, with 15 bases spanning the gap. This CDR3 is CASSFEVRGAEKLFF. Here the CDR3 DNA reads TGCGCCAGCAGCTTTGAGGTCCGAGGCGCTGAAAAACTGTTTTTT.

This clonotype was seen many times. The V gene is TRBV27, the J gene TRBJ2-7; D may be TRBD2 (5 bases). The CDR3 runs to 14 residues. V lost 6 bases and J 3 bases, leaving 15 bases between the germline ends. The germline V gene encodes CDR1 MNHEY and CDR2 SMNVEV (reference sequence). In DNA form, the CDR3 reads TGTGCCAGCAGCAACGACGGGAAAGACTACGAGCAGTACTTC. Encoded protein: CASSNDGKDYEQYF.

The table lists this clonotype with a few counts. The rearrangement uses TRBV6-2 or TRBV6-3 and TRBJ2-1; tentatively, D is TRBD2 (5 bases). V was clipped by 8 bases and J by 3 bases, with 14 bases between them. In germline, CDR1 is MNHEY, CDR2 SVGEGT. The CDR3 totals 14 residues. CDR3 amino acids: CASARTGSYNEQFF. For the CDR3, the DNA is TGTGCCAGCGCCCGAACGGGAAGCTACAATGAGCAGTTCTTC.

This clonotype was found a few times. The chain employs TRBV6-5 and TRBJ1-3; possible D gene TRBD1, 5 bases. Trimming pared 2 bases from V and 4 bases from J, leaving 12 bases between. Germline V lookup: CDR1 MNHEY, CDR2 SVGAGI. The CDR3 length is 15 residues. CDR3 nucleotides: TGTGCCAGCAGTTACCTCGGGGCCTCGGGAAACACCATATATTTT. Amino acids: CASSYLGASGNTIYF.

The chain joins TRBV20-1 to TRBJ2-3, with D maybe TRBD2 (5 bases). V lost 5 bases, J lost 2 bases, and 8 bases lay in between. CDR1 is DFQATT and CDR2 is SNEGSKA in the germline V gene (reference sequence). This CDR3 spans 12 amino acids. This chain's CDR3 is CSARETTDTQYF. DNA of the CDR3: TGCAGTGCTCGGGAAACCACAGATACGCAGTATTTT.

The sample holds a few counts of this clonotype. The chain is built from TRBV10-2 and TRBJ2-7; 9 nucleotides match TRBD1. This CDR3 has 16 residues. Unmatched junction bases numbered 8, after V lost 2 bases and J lost 3 bases. CDR1 WSHSY and CDR2 SAAADI come from the germline V gene. CDR3 sequence reads: CASSEPGQGLIYEQYF. The CDR3 nucleotides are TGCGCCAGCAGTGAGCCGGGACAGGGCCTAATCTACGAGCAGTACTTC.

J is TRBJ1-2 and V is TRBV4-3, with a possible D match to TRBD1 (5 bases). Germline V gene sequence: CDR1 LGHNA, CDR2 YSLEER. CDR3 length: 14 residues. V was clipped by 0 bases and J by 5 bases, with 10 bases between them. For the CDR3, the DNA is TGCGCCAGCAGCCAAGAACGGGGGAGTTATGGCTACACCTTC. This sequence encodes CASSQERGSYGYTF.

The rearrangement uses TRBV5-1 and TRBJ2-3, with TRBD1 as a possible D gene (5 bases). The germline V gene encodes CDR1 SGHRS and CDR2 YFSETQ. The V and J ends lost 3 bases and 2 bases respectively, with 13 bases between them. The CDR3 runs to 15 residues. CDR3 region: CASSSGQGHTDTQYF. The CDR3 DNA reads TGCGCCAGCAGCTCTGGACAAGGCCACACAGATACGCAGTATTTT.

The rearrangement joins TRBV9 to TRBJ1-3; maybe TRBD1 (6 bases). Trimming took off 3 bases at V and 4 bases at J, with 14 bases between the two ends. CDR1 and CDR2 from the germline V gene are SGDLS and YYNGEE. This CDR3 has 15 amino acids. The CDR3 sequence is CASSADSENGNTIYF. The CDR3 region has the DNA TGTGCCAGCAGCGCGGACAGTGAAAACGGAAACACCATATATTTT.

This clonotype was observed a handful of times. The chain has TRBV3-1 and TRBJ1-6; the D gene is possibly TRBD1 (5 bases). CDR1 is LGHDT and CDR2 is YNNKEL in the germline V gene (reference sequence). V lost 3 bases and J 8 bases, leaving 11 bases between the germline ends. The CDR3 spans 14 residues. The CDR3 DNA is TGTGCCAGCAGCCAGGGGACGTCGTATTCACCCCTCCACTTT. This codes for CASSQGTSYSPLHF.

This rearrangement joins TRBV19 to TRBJ2-2; no firm D call. With 3 bases removed from V and 1 base from J, the gap between germline ends came to 6 bases. Germline loops: CDR1 LNHDA, CDR2 SQIVND (reference sequence). The CDR3 has 14 amino acids. The DNA of the CDR3 is TGTGCCAGTAGTATTATACAGAACACCGGGGAGCTGTTTTTT. Protein product: CASSIIQNTGELFF.

This clonotype was observed many times. This chain uses TRBV15 with TRBJ1-5; tentatively, D is TRBD1 (5 bases). V was trimmed by 2 bases and J by 7 bases, leaving 12 bases between them. Germline-derived CDR1 and CDR2 are LNHNV and YYDKDF (reference sequence). The CDR3 consists of 14 residues. The DNA for the CDR3 is TGTGCCACCAGCAGACCAGGGAGCAGGCAGCCCCAGCATTTT. This translates into CATSRPGSRQPQHF.

This clonotype was counted ten times or more. The chain links TRBV27 to TRBJ2-2; D perhaps matches TRBD2 (6 bases). The germline V gene has CDR1 MNHEY and CDR2 SMNVEV (reference sequence). Trimming took off 8 bases at V and 4 bases at J, with 14 bases between the two ends. This CDR3 is 14 amino acids long. This CDR3 is CASFGGSVTGELFF. DNA of the CDR3: TGTGCCAGCTTCGGGGGTAGCGTCACCGGGGAGCTGTTTTTT.

V usage is TRBV12-3 or TRBV12-4 and J usage is TRBJ2-1; weak D call: TRBD1 (6 bases). Trimming took 6 bases from V and 9 from J, leaving 9 bases between them. This CDR3 region has 11 residues. CDR3 sequence: CASRKGVEQFF. Written as DNA, the CDR3 is TGTGCCAGCAGGAAGGGGGTTGAGCAGTTCTTC.

This clonotype was counted a few times. V usage is TRBV5-1 and J usage is TRBJ2-1, with 7 bases fitting TRBD2. CDR3 length: 15 amino acids. In germline, CDR1 is SGHRS, CDR2 YFSETQ. V trimming: 4 bases; J trimming: 4 bases; junction bases outside the gene matches: 8. This CDR3 reads CASSPDGRSYNEQFF. DNA for the CDR3: TGCGCCAGCAGCCCTGACGGGAGGAGTTACAATGAGCAGTTCTTC.

The chain carries TRBV9 and TRBJ2-7, with no clear D. Trimming cost V 3 bases and J 2 bases, with 9 bases left between them. The CDR3 loop spans 13 amino acids. CDR1 and CDR2 from the germline V gene are SGDLS and YYNGEE. CDR3 DNA: TGTGCCAGCAGCGGGATCGGAGCCTACGAGCAGTACTTC. This sequence encodes CASSGIGAYEQYF.

With regard to this clonotype: This clone may be a read error of a much larger clone one base away. The CDR3 end shows no conserved phenylalanine or tryptophan, and so a read error is likely. This chain links TRBV12-3 or TRBV12-4 with TRBJ2-3, with D possibly being TRBD1 or TRBD2 (5 bases each). Trimming left V 4 bases short and J 0 bases short, with 14 bases between. The CDR3 has 16 residues. In DNA form, the CDR3 reads TGTGCCAGCAGTTCCGCGAGGGGCGGTAGCACAGATACGCAGTATTAT. Translation: CASSSARGGSTDTQYY.

This clonotype occurred many times. The chain recombines TRBV6-5 with TRBJ1-3, with D perhaps TRBD1 (5 bases). The CDR3 consists of 15 residues. Trimming shortened V by 2 bases and J by 0 bases, and 8 bases separated the two germline ends. Germline V gives CDR1 MNHEY, CDR2 SVGAGI. This chain's CDR3 is CASSYGTGSGNTIYF. CDR3 bases: TGTGCCAGCAGTTACGGGACGGGCTCTGGAAACACCATATATTTT.